This T cell receptor beta chain appears in the sequencing data of a study of patients and donors after allogeneic stem cell transplantation. This CDR3 contains 17 residues. Looked up from germline, CDR1 is LNHDA and CDR2 is SQIVND (reference sequence). The ends lost 6 bases at V and 0 bases at J; junction bases unmatched: 13. Via MiXCR, TCRdb re-called the RT-PCR reads, giving one row per CDR3 protein. The table has approximately 430,000 distinct CDR3 sequences, 15% to 20% seen once. The source material was blood, either unsorted or a sorted T cell fraction (not recorded which). The genes are TRBV19 and TRBJ1-2, with 7 bases fitting TRBD1. The clonotype originates from a human donor who was either an allogeneic HSCT recipient or a stem cell or donor lymphocyte infusion donor (not recorded which). It is not recorded whose cells these are; they may come from a transplant donor. The CDR3 DNA sequence: TGTGCCAGTAGCTCTTACCGGGACAGCCTTCCTAACTATGGCTACACCTTC. It yields the protein CASSSYRDSLPNYGYTF.